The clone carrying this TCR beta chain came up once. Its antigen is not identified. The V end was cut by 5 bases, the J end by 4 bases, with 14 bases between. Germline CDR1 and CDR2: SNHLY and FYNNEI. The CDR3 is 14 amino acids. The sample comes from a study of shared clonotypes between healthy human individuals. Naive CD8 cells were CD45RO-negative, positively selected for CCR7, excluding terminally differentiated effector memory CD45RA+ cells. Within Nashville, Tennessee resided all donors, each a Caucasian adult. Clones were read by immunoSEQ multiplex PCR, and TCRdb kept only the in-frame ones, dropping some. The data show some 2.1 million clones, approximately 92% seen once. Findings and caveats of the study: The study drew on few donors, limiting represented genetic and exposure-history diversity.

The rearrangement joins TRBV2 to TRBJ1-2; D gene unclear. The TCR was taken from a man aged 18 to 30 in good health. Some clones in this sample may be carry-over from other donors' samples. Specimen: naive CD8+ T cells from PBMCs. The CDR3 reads CASSTSDRFYGYTF. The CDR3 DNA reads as TGTGCCAGCAGTACGTCAGACCGTTTCTATGGCTACACCTTC.